Listed below are T cell receptor beta chains from one sample, sequenced in a study of blood T cell repertoires in COVID-19. Profiling relied on immunoSEQ multiplex PCR, and the TCRdb table lists in-frame clones only, not all of them. The sample lists some 230,000 clones, approximately 81% occurring once. Sequencing used peripheral blood. The receptors here all came from a woman aged 55-70 years who had recovered from COVID-19. CDR3s include the opening cysteine and the closing phenylalanine or tryptophan. Fields, in order: J gene, V gene, CDR3 protein.

j_gene: TRBJ2-1; v_gene: TRBV7-3; CDR3aa: CASSLNGGGEFYNEQFF
j_gene: TRBJ1-4; v_gene: TRBV5-6; CDR3aa: CASSSGEEGEKLFF
j_gene: TRBJ1-2; v_gene: TRBV7-9; CDR3aa: CASSPRWTGGSYGYTF
j_gene: TRBJ1-2; v_gene: TRBV27; CDR3aa: CASSGGHLTNYGYTF
j_gene: TRBJ2-2; v_gene: TRBV11-2; CDR3aa: CASSLQPGTYTGELFF
j_gene: TRBJ1-5; v_gene: TRBV9; CDR3aa: CASSGGGYQPQHF
j_gene: TRBJ2-1; v_gene: TRBV4-3; CDR3aa: CASSQDGDSNEQFF
j_gene: TRBJ2-7; v_gene: TRBV7-9; CDR3aa: CASSLRDRGPYEQYF
j_gene: TRBJ2-7; v_gene: TRBV30; CDR3aa: CAWSPGGNYEQYF
j_gene: TRBJ2-1; v_gene: TRBV11-3; CDR3aa: CASSLGQPGTSKGNEQFF
j_gene: TRBJ1-1; v_gene: TRBV5-4; CDR3aa: CASRPPQGGAYEAFF
j_gene: TRBJ2-7; v_gene: TRBV18; CDR3aa: CASSSRQTYEQYF
j_gene: TRBJ2-7; v_gene: TRBV11-2; CDR3aa: CASSPGSEQYF
j_gene: TRBJ2-3; v_gene: TRBV19; CDR3aa: CASSMGPTSGASTDTQYF
j_gene: TRBJ2-7; v_gene: TRBV6-5; CDR3aa: CASTQAGRNYEQYF
j_gene: TRBJ2-1; v_gene: TRBV7-9; CDR3aa: CASSTLAAGGREQFF
j_gene: TRBJ1-6; v_gene: TRBV4-1; CDR3aa: CASSQGTGGGYNSPLHF
j_gene: TRBJ1-2; v_gene: TRBV2; CDR3aa: CASSKEQGAGYGYTF
j_gene: TRBJ2-3; v_gene: TRBV2; CDR3aa: CAREDRARGTDTQYF
j_gene: TRBJ1-1; v_gene: TRBV15; CDR3aa: CATRHRRSRDTEAFF
j_gene: TRBJ2-2; v_gene: TRBV18; CDR3aa: CASSQRTGATGELFF
j_gene: TRBJ2-3; v_gene: TRBV12-5; CDR3aa: CASGLPGGQLDTQYF
j_gene: TRBJ1-5; v_gene: TRBV2; CDR3aa: CASRERGNQPQHF
j_gene: TRBJ1-5; v_gene: TRBV18; CDR3aa: CASSPRGNSDPPQHF
j_gene: TRBJ1-4; v_gene: TRBV19; CDR3aa: CASTNPAGIGEKLFF
j_gene: TRBJ1-2; v_gene: TRBV3-1/TRBV3-2; CDR3aa: CASSRKKTQGGYGYTF
j_gene: TRBJ2-1; v_gene: TRBV7-2; CDR3aa: CASRTPGTPAGEQFF
j_gene: TRBJ2-1; v_gene: TRBV18; CDR3aa: CASSQSGGPYNEQFF
j_gene: TRBJ1-3; v_gene: TRBV19; CDR3aa: CASNSVRGTGNTIYF
j_gene: TRBJ2-3; v_gene: TRBV24-1; CDR3aa: CATSQDTETQYF
j_gene: TRBJ2-7; v_gene: TRBV5-1; CDR3aa: CASSSSGSGGILSYEQYF
j_gene: TRBJ1-2; v_gene: TRBV4-1; CDR3aa: CASSQGTGAYYGYTF
j_gene: TRBJ1-1; v_gene: TRBV7-8; CDR3aa: CASSFGTGEPIEAFF